The clone carrying this T cell receptor beta chain was detected many times. Together with a sample-barcoded 5' primer, a J-beta primer mix was included in a second PCR lasting about 7 to 11 cycles. TCRdb re-called the 5' RACE reads with MiXCR, one entry per CDR3 protein. The sample has 1,500,000 or so distinct CDR3 sequences, 40% to 45% seen once. The sample originates from a study of blood T cells in healthy people across ages. The CDR3 has 17 residues. After removal of 5 bases from V and 2 bases from J, the junction contained 13 bases not matched to a gene. The germline V gene encodes CDR1 DFQATT and CDR2 SNEGSKA (reference sequence).

The sequence came from a woman in her late teens or twenties in good health. The chain recombines TRBV20-1 with TRBJ1-2, with TRBD1 matching over 11 bases. Sequencing used blood. The CDR3 sequence is CSAGSGGQGASNYGYTF. In nucleotides, the CDR3 is TGCAGTGCTGGATCCGGTGGACAGGGGGCAAGCAACTATGGCTACACCTTC.